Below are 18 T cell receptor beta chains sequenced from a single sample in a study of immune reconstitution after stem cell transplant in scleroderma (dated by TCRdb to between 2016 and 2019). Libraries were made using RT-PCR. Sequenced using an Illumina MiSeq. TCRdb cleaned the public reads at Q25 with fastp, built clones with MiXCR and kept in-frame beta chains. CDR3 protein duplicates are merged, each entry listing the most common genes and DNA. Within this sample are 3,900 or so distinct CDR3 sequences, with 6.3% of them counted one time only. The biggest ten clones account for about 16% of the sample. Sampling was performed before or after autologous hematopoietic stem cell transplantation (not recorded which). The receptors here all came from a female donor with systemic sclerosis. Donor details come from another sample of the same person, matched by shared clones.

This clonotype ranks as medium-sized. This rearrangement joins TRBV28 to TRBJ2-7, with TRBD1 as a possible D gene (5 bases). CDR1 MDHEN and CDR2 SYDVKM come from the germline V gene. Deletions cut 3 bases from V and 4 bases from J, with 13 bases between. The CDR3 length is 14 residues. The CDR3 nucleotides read TGTGCCAGCAGTTTTTTGGACACGACATACGAGCAGTACTTC. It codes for CASSFLDTTYEQYF.

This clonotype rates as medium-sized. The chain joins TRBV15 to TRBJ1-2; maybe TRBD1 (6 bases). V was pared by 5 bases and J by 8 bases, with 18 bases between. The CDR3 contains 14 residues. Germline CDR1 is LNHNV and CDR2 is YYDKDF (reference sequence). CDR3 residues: CATSGGGVPWGYTF. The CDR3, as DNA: TGTGCCACCAGCGGGGGCGGAGTTCCGTGGGGCTACACCTTC. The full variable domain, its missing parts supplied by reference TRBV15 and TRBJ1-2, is DAMVIQNPRYQVTQFGKPVTLSCSQTLNHNVMYWYQQKSSQAPKLLFHYYDKDFNNEADTPDNFQSRRPNTSFCFLDIRSPGLGDTAMYLCATSGGGVPWGYTFGSGTRLTVV.

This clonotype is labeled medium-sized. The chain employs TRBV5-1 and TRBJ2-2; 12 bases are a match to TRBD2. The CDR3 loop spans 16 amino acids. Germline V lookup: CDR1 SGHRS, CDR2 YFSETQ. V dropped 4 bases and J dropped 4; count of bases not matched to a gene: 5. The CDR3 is CASSPMTSGSTGELFF. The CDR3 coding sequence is TGCGCCAGCAGCCCGATGACTAGCGGGAGCACCGGGGAGCTGTTTTTT. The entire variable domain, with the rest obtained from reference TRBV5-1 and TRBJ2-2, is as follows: KAGVTQTPRYLIKTRGQQVTLSCSPISGHRSVSWYQQTPGQGLQFLFEYFSETQRNKGNFPGRFSGRQFSNSRSEMNVSTLELGDSALYLCASSPMTSGSTGELFFGEGSRLTVL.

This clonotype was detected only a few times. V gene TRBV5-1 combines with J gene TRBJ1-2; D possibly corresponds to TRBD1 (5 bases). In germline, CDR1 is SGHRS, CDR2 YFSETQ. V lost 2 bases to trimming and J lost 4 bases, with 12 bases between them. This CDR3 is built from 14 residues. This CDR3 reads CASSLGDRAYGYTF. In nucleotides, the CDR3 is TGCGCCAGCAGCTTAGGCGACAGAGCCTATGGCTACACCTTC.

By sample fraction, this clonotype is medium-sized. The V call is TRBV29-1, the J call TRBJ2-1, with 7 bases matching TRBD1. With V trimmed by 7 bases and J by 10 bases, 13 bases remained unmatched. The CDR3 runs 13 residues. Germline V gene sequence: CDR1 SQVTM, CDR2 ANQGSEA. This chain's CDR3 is CSAVPSVRGEQFF. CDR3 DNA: TGCAGCGCGGTTCCGTCAGTCAGGGGGGAGCAGTTCTTC.

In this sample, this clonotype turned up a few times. The CDR3 DNA follows: TGTGCCAGCAGCCCTTCGAGGGCTTCACCCCTCCACTTT. Its translation: CASSPSRASPLHF. The chain carries TRBV7-3 and TRBJ1-6; no definite D call. V was cut by 5 bases and J by 9 bases, with 11 bases left in between. Germline V gene lookup returns CDR1 SGHTA and CDR2 FQGTGA. The CDR3 runs 13 residues. The whole variable domain, remainder taken from reference TRBV7-3 and TRBJ1-6, is GAGVSQTPSNKVTEKGKYVELRCDPISGHTALYWYRQSLGQGPEFLIYFQGTGAADDSGLPNDRFFAVRPEGSVSTLKIQRTERGDSAVYLCASSPSRASPLHFGNGTRLTVT.

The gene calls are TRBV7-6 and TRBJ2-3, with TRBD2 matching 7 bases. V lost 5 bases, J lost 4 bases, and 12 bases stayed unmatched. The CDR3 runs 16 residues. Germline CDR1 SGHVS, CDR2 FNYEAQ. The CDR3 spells CASSAPATSVSDTQYF. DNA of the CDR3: TGTGCCAGCAGCGCCCCCGCTACTAGCGTATCAGATACGCAGTATTTT. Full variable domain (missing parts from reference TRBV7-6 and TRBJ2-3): GAGVSQSPRYKVTKRGQDVALRCDPISGHVSLYWYRQALGQGPEFLTYFNYEAQQDKSGLPNDRFSAERPEGSISTLTIQRTEQRDSAMYRCASSAPATSVSDTQYFGPGTRLTVL.

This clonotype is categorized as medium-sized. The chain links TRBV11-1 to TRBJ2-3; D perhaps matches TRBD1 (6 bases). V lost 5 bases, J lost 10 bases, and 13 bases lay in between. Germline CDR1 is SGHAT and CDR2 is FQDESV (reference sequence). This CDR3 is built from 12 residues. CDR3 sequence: CASSPGQLAQYF. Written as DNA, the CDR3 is TGTGCCAGCAGCCCCGGACAGTTGGCGCAGTATTTT. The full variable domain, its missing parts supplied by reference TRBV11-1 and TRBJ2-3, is EAEVAQSPRYKITEKSQAVAFWCDPISGHATLYWYRQILGQGPELLVQFQDESVVDDSQLPKDRFSAERLKGVDSTLKIQPAELGDSAMYLCASSPGQLAQYFGPGTRLTVL.

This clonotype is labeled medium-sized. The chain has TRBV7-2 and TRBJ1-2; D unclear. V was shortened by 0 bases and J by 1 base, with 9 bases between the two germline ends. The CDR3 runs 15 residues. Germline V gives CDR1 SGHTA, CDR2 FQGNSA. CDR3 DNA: TGTGCCAGCAGCTTAGCCGTAGGGTTTAACTATGGCTACACCTTC. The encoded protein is CASSLAVGFNYGYTF.

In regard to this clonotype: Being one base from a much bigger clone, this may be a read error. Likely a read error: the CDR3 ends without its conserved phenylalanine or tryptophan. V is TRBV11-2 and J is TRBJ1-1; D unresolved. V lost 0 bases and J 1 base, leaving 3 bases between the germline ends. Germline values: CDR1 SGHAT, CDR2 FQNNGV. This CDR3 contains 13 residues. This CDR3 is CASSLEQNTEAFL. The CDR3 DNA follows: TGTGCCAGCAGCTTAGAACAGAACACTGAAGCTTTCCTT.

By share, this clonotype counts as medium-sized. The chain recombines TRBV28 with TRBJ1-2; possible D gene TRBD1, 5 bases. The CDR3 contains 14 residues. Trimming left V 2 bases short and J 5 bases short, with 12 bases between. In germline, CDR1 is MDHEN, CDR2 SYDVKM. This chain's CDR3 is CASSLGAGAYGYTF. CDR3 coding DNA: TGTGCCAGCAGTTTAGGGGCAGGCGCATATGGCTACACCTTC.

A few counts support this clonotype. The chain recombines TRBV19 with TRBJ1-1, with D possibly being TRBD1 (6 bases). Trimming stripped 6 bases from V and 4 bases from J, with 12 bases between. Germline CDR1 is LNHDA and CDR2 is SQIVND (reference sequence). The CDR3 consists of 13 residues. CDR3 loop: CASRRRGGTEAFF. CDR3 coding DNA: TGTGCCAGTAGGCGGAGGGGGGGCACTGAAGCTTTCTTT.

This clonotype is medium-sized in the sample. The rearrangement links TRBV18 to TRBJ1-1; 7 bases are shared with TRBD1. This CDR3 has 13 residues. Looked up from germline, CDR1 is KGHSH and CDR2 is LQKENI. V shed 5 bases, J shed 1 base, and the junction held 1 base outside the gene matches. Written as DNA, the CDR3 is TGTGCCAGCTCAGGGACAGAGAACACTGAAGCTTTCTTT. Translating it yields CASSGTENTEAFF.

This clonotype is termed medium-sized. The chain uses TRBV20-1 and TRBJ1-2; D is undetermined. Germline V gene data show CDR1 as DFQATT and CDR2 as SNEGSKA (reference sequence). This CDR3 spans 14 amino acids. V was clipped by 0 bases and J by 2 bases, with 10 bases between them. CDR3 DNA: TGCAGTGCTAGAGAAGGAGGACGGAACTATGGCTACACCTTC. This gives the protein CSAREGGRNYGYTF.

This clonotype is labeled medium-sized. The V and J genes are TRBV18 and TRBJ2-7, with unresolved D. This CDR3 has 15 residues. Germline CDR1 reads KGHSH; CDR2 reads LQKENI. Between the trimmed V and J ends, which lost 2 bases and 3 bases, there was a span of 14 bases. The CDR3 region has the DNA TGTGCCAGCTCACCAGGCCCAGAGACCCTCTACGAGCAGTACTTC. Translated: CASSPGPETLYEQYF.

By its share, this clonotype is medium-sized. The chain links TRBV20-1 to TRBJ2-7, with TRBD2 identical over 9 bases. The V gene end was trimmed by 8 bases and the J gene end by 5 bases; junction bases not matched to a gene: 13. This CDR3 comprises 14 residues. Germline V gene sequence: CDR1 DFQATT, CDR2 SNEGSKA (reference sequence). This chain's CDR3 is CSSNRRGRENEQYF. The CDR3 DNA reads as TGCAGTTCCAACCGGCGCGGGAGGGAAAACGAGCAGTACTTC.

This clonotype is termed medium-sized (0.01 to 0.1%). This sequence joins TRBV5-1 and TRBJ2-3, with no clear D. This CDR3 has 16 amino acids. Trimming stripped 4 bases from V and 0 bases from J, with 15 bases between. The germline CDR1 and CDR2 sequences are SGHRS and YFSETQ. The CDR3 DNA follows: TGCGCCAGCAGCGACCGACCTGGCGGTAGCACAGATACGCAGTATTTT. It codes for CASSDRPGGSTDTQYF.

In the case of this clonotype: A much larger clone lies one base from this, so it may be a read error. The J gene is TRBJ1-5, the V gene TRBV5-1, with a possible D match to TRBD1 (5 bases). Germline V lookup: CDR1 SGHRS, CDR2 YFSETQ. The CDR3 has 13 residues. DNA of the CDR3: TGCGCCGGCAGCTCGGGGGAGAATCAGCCCCAGCATTTT. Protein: CAGSSGENQPQHF.